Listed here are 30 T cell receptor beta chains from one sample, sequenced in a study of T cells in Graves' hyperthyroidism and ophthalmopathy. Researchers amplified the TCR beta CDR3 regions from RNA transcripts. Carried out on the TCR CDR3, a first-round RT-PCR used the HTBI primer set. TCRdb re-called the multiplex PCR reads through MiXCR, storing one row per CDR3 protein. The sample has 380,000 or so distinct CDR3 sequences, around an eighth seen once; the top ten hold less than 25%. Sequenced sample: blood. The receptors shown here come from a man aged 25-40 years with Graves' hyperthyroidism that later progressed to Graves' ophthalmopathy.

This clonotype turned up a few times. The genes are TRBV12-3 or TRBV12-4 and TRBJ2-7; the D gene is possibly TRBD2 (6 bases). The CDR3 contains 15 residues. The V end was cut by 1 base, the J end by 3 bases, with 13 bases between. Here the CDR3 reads CASSLGDWRGYEQYF. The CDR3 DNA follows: TGTGCCAGCAGTTTAGGGGACTGGCGAGGCTACGAGCAGTACTTC.

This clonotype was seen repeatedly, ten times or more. The CDR3: CSARDLRGNQPQHF. The CDR3 region has the DNA TGCAGTGCTAGAGATCTACGAGGGAATCAGCCCCAGCATTTT. The gene calls are TRBV20-1 and TRBJ1-5; D not resolved. Trimming stripped 0 bases from V and 4 bases from J, with 10 bases between. Looked up from germline, CDR1 is DFQATT and CDR2 is SNEGSKA (reference sequence). This CDR3 has 14 amino acids.

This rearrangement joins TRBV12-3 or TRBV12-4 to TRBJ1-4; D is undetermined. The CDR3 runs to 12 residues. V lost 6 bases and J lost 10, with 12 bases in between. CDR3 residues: CASRTLGSKLFF. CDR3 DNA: TGTGCCAGCAGGACCCTGGGGTCAAAACTGTTTTTT.

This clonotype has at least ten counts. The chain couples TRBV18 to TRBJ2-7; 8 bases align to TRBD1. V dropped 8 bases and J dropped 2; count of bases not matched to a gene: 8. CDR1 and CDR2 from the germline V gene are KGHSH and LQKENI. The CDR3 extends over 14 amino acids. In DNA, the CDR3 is TGTGCCAGCAGCCACCGGGACAGGCCCTACGAGCAGTACTTC. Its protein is CASSHRDRPYEQYF.

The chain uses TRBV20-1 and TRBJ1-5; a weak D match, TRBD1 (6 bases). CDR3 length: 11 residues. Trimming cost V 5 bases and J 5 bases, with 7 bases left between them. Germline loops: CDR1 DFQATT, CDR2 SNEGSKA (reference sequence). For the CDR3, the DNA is TGCAGTGCTTCAGGGGATCAGCCCCAGCATTTT. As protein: CSASGDQPQHF.

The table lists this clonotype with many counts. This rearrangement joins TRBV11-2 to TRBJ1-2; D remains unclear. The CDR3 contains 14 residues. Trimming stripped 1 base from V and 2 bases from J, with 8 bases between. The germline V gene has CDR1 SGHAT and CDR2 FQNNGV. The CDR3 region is CASSLVRGNYGYTF. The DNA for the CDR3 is TGTGCCAGCAGCTTAGTTCGGGGAAACTATGGCTACACCTTC.

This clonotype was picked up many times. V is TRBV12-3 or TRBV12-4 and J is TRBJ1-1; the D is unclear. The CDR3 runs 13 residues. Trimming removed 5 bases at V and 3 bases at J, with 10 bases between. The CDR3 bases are TGTGCCAGCAGTCCGCATATACACACTGAAGCTTTCTTT. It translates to CASSPHIHTEAFF.

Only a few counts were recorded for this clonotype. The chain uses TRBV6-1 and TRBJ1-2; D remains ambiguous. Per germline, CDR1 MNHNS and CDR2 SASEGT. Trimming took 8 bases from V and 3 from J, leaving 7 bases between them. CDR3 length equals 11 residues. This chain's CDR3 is CASSQYYGYTF. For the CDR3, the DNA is TGTGCCAGCTCGCAGTACTATGGCTACACCTTC.

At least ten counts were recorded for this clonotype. CDR3 sequence: CASSGQGDSYEQYF. In nucleotides, the CDR3 is TGTGCCAGCAGTGGACAGGGCGACTCCTACGAGCAGTACTTC. The chain uses TRBV28 and TRBJ2-7; 8 nucleotides match TRBD1. Germline V lookup: CDR1 MDHEN, CDR2 SYDVKM. The J segment lost 0 bases and the V segment lost 5 bases, leaving 3 bases of the junction unmatched. The CDR3 sequence is 14 residues long. Full variable domain (remainder filled in from reference TRBV28 and TRBJ2-7): DVKVTQSSRYLVKRTGEKVFLECVQDMDHENMFWYRQDPGLGLRLIYFSYDVKMKEKGDIPEGYSVSREKKERFSLILESASTNQTSMYLCASSGQGDSYEQYFGPGTRLTVT.

The CDR3 DNA follows: TGTGCCAGCAGCAAAACAACGGGACAGGCATCGTTTGGGGAGTATTTT. This gives the protein CASSKTTGQASFGEYF. The chain combines TRBV7-9 with TRBJ2-3; TRBD1 matches 8 bases. The V segment lost 5 bases and the J segment 13 bases; nucleotides outside the gene matches: 20. The CDR3 has 16 amino acids. Per the germline V gene, CDR1 is SEHNR and CDR2 is FQNEAQ (reference sequence).

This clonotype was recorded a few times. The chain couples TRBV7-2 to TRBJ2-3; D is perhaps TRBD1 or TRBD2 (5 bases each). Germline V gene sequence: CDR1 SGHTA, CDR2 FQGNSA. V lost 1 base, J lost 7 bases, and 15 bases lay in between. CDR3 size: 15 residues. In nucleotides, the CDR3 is TGTGCCAGCAGCTTAGGGACTGGGGGTCAATATACGCAGTATTTT. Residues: CASSLGTGGQYTQYF. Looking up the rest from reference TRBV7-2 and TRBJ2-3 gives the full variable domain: GAGVSQSPSNKVTEKGKDVELRCDPISGHTALYWYRQSLGQGLEFLIYFQGNSAPDKSGLPSDRFSAERTGGSVSTLTIQRTQQEDSAVYLCASSLGTGGQYTQYFGPGTRLTVL.

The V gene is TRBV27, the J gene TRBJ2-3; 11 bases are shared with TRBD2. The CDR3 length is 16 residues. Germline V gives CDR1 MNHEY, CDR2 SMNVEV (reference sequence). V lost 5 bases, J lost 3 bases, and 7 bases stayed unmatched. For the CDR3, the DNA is TGTGCCAGCAGTGATTTCCGACTAGCGGGGACAGATACGCAGTATTTT. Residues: CASSDFRLAGTDTQYF.

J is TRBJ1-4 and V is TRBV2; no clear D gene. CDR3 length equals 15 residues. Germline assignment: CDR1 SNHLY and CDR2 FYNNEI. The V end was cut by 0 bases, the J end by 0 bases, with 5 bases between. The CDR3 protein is CASSEAGATNEKLFF. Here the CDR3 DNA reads TGTGCCAGCAGTGAAGCGGGAGCAACTAATGAAAAACTGTTTTTT. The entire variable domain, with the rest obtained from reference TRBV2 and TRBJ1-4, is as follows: EPEVTQTPSHQVTQMGQEVILRCVPISNHLYFYWYRQILGQKVEFLVSFYNNEISEKSEIFDDQFSVERPDGSNFTLKIRSTKLEDSAMYFCASSEAGATNEKLFFGSGTQLSVL.

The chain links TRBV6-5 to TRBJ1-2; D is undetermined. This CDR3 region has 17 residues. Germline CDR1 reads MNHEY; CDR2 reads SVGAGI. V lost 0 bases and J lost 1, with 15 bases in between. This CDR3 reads CASSYSSLDGFNYGYTF. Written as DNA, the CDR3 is TGTGCCAGCAGTTACTCGTCCCTGGACGGATTTAACTATGGCTACACCTTC.

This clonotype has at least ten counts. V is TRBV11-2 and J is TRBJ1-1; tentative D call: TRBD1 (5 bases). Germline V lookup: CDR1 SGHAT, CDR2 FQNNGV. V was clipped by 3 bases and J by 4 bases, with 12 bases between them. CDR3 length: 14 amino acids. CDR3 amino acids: CASSFSWGSTEAFF. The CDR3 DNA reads TGTGCCAGCAGCTTTTCTTGGGGGAGCACTGAAGCTTTCTTT.

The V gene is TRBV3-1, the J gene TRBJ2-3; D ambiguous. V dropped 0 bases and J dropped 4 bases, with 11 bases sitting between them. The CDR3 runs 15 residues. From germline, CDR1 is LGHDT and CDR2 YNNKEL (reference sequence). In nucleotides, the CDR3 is TGTGCCAGCAGCCAAGATGGGTCGGCTCCAGATACGCAGTATTTT. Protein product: CASSQDGSAPDTQYF.

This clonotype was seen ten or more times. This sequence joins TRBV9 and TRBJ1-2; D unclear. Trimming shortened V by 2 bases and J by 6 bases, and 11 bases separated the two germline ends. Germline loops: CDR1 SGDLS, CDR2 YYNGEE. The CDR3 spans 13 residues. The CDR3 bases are TGTGCCAGCAGCGTGAGGGCTGCGGATGGCTACACCTTC. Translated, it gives CASSVRAADGYTF.

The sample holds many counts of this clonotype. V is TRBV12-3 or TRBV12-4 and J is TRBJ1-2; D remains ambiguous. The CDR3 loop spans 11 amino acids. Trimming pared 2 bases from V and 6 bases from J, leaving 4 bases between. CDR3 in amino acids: CASSLRDGYTF. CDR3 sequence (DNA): TGTGCCAGCAGTTTACGGGATGGCTACACCTTC.

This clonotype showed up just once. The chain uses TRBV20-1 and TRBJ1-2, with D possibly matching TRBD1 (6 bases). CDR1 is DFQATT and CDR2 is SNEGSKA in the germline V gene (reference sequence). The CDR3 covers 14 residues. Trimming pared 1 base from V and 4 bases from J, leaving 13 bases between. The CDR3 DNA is TGCAGTGCTAGAGGCCGGGGGGCCGGCTATGGCTACACCTTC. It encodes CSARGRGAGYGYTF.

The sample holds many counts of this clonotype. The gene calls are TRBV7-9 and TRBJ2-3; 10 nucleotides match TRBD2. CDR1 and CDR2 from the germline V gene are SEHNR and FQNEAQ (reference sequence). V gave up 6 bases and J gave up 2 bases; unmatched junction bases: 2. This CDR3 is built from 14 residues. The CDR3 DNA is TGTGCCAGCAGAACTAGCGGGGTCACAGATACGCAGTATTTT. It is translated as CASRTSGVTDTQYF.

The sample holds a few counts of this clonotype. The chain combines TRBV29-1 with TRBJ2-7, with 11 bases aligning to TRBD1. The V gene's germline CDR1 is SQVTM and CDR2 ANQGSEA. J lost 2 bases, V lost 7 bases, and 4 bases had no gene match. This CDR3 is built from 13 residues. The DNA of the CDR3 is TGCAGCGCCTGGACAGGGGGCGCCTACGAGCAGTACTTC. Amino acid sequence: CSAWTGGAYEQYF.

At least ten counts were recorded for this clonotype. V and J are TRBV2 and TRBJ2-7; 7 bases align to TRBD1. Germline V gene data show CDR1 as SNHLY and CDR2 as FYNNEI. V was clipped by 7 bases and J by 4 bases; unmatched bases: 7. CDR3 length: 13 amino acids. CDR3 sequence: CASIPRDSYEQYF. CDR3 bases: TGTGCCAGCATCCCCCGGGACAGTTACGAGCAGTACTTC.

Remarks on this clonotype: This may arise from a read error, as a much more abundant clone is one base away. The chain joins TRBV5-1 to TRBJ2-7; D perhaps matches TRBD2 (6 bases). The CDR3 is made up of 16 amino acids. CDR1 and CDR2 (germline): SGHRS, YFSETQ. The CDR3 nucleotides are TGCGTCAGCAGCTCCGTCGGGGGAGGTCCGACCTACGAGCAGTACTTC. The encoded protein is CVSSSVGGGPTYEQYF.

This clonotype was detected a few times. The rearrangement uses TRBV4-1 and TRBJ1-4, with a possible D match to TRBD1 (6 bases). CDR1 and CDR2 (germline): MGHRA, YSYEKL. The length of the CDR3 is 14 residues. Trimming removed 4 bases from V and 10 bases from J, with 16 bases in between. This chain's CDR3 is CASSPTGSLGKLFF. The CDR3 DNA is TGCGCCAGCAGCCCCACAGGGAGCCTGGGAAAACTGTTTTTT.

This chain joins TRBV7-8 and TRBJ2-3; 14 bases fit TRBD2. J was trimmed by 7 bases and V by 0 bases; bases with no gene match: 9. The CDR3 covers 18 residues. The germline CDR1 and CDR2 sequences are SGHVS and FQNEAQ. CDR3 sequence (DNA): TGTGCCAGCAGCTTAGCTAGTGGACTAGCGGGGGGTCTATATACGCAGTATTTT. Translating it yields CASSLASGLAGGLYTQYF.

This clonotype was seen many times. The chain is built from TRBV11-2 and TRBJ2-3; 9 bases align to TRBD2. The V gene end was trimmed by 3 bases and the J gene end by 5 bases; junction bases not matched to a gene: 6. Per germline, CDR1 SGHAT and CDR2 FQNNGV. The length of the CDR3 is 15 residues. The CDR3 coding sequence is TGTGCCAGCAGCTTCCGCGGGGGGGCCATAGATACGCAGTATTTT. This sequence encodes CASSFRGGAIDTQYF.

The CDR3 is CASSPRYGGSSYEQYF. Here the CDR3 DNA reads TGTGCCAGCTCCCCACGGTACGGGGGGAGCTCCTACGAGCAGTACTTC. This chain uses TRBV3-1 with TRBJ2-7; 7 bases map to TRBD2. Germline V gene data show CDR1 as LGHDT and CDR2 as YNNKEL (reference sequence). V shed 8 bases, J shed 0 bases, and the junction held 13 bases outside the gene matches. This CDR3 region has 16 residues.

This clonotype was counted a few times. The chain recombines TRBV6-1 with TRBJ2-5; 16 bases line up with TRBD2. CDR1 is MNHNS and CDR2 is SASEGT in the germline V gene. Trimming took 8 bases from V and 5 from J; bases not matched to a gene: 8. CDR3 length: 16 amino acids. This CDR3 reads CASQGLAGGEAETQYF. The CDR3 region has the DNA TGTGCCAGCCAGGGACTAGCGGGGGGGGAGGCGGAGACCCAGTACTTC.

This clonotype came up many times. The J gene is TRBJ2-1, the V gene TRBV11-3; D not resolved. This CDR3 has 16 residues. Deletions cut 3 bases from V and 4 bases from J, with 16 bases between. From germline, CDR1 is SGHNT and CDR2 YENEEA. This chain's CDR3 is CASSFGRPISYNEQFF. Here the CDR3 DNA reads TGTGCCAGCAGCTTCGGAAGGCCCATCTCATACAATGAGCAGTTCTTC.

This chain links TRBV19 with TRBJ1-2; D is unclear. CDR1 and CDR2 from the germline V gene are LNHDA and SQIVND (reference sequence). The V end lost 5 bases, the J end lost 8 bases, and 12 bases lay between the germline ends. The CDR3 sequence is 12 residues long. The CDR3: CASSGGFLGYTF. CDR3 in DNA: TGTGCCAGTAGTGGAGGGTTCCTGGGCTACACCTTC.